A selection of T cell receptor beta chains follows, all from one sample in a study of blood T cell repertoires in COVID-19. The protocol was immunoSEQ multiplex PCR, while the TCRdb copy is restricted to in-frame clones and leaves out a portion. Of fewer than 250,000 clones in the sample, roughly 87% were seen once. The material sequenced was PBMCs or T cells enriched from blood (not recorded which). The receptors shown here come from a woman in her twenties or thirties with acute COVID-19. The CDR3 runs from the conserved cysteine through the conserved F or W. D genes are given only for firm matches. Not every row has a clone size; where given, it reads once, few, many or a size class.

j_call: TRBJ2-1
v_call: TRBV4-2
d_call: .
clone_size: .
cdr3_aa: CASSPVGGESYNEQFF
cdr3_nt: TGTGCCAGCAGCCCAGTAGGGGGGGAAAGCTACAATGAGCAGTTCTTC

j_call: TRBJ2-1
v_call: TRBV6-2/TRBV6-3
d_call: .
clone_size: .
cdr3_aa: CASSYGTRTGGQFF
cdr3_nt: TGTGCCAGCAGTTACGGTACCAGGACCGGAGGGCAGTTCTTC

j_call: TRBJ1-5
v_call: TRBV10-2
d_call: TRBD1
clone_size: .
cdr3_aa: CASRPGTGAFAQHF
cdr3_nt: TGCGCCAGCAGACCCGGGACAGGCGCTTTCGCCCAGCATTTT

j_call: TRBJ2-1
v_call: TRBV12-5
d_call: TRBD2
clone_size: .
cdr3_aa: CASGSQAGAYNEQFF
cdr3_nt: TGTGCTAGTGGTTCTCAAGCGGGGGCCTACAATGAGCAGTTCTTC

j_call: TRBJ1-4
v_call: TRBV5-6
d_call: TRBD1
clone_size: .
cdr3_aa: CASSQITGDEKLFF
cdr3_nt: TGTGCCAGCAGCCAAATCACAGGGGATGAAAAACTGTTTTTT

j_call: TRBJ1-2
v_call: TRBV10-3
d_call: .
clone_size: .
cdr3_aa: CAISFTAGQQTNYGYTF
cdr3_nt: TGTGCCATCAGTTTTACGGCAGGGCAACAGACTAACTATGGCTACACCTTC

j_call: TRBJ2-2
v_call: TRBV19
d_call: TRBD1
clone_size: .
cdr3_aa: CASRGTGGSGELFF
cdr3_nt: TGTGCCAGTAGGGGGACAGGGGGCAGCGGGGAGCTGTTTTTT

j_call: TRBJ2-1
v_call: TRBV15
d_call: .
clone_size: .
cdr3_aa: CATSRRGTQDNEQFF
cdr3_nt: TGTGCCACCAGCAGGCGGGGAACTCAGGACAATGAGCAGTTCTTC

j_call: TRBJ1-4
v_call: TRBV19
d_call: TRBD1
clone_size: .
cdr3_aa: CASSTSGTGPEKLFF
cdr3_nt: TGTGCCAGTAGTACCTCCGGGACAGGACCCGAAAAACTGTTTTTT

j_call: TRBJ1-1
v_call: TRBV10-3
d_call: TRBD1
clone_size: .
cdr3_aa: CAISAGQGKGTEAFF
cdr3_nt: TGTGCCATCAGTGCGGGACAGGGAAAGGGCACTGAAGCTTTCTTT

j_call: TRBJ1-5
v_call: TRBV20-1
d_call: .
clone_size: .
cdr3_aa: CSASEDSHGNQPQHF
cdr3_nt: TGCAGTGCTAGTGAGGACAGCCATGGCAATCAGCCCCAGCATTTT

j_call: TRBJ2-3
v_call: TRBV11-2
d_call: TRBD2
clone_size: .
cdr3_aa: CASSLVAGGQDTQYF
cdr3_nt: TGTGCCAGCAGCTTAGTAGCGGGGGGTCAGGATACGCAGTATTTT

j_call: TRBJ1-1
v_call: TRBV4-3
d_call: .
clone_size: .
cdr3_aa: CASSHYPNTEAFF
cdr3_nt: TGCGCCAGCAGCCATTATCCGAACACTGAAGCTTTCTTT

j_call: TRBJ1-1
v_call: TRBV18
d_call: .
clone_size: .
cdr3_aa: CASSPTTAVRSEAFF
cdr3_nt: TGTGCCAGCTCACCTACTACGGCCGTGAGGTCTGAAGCTTTCTTT

j_call: TRBJ1-1
v_call: TRBV4-3
d_call: .
clone_size: .
cdr3_aa: CASKGAGTEAFF
cdr3_nt: TGCGCCAGCAAAGGGGCCGGCACTGAAGCTTTCTTT

j_call: TRBJ1-4
v_call: TRBV19
d_call: .
clone_size: .
cdr3_aa: CASSKKSLSFATNEKLFF
cdr3_nt: TGTGCCAGTAGTAAAAAATCCCTCTCGTTTGCAACTAATGAAAAACTGTTTTTT

j_call: TRBJ2-1
v_call: TRBV24-1
d_call: .
clone_size: .
cdr3_aa: CATSDSLGAYNEQFF
cdr3_nt: TGTGCCACCAGTGACTCCCTTGGAGCCTACAATGAGCAGTTCTTC

j_call: TRBJ1-1
v_call: TRBV6-5
d_call: TRBD1
clone_size: .
cdr3_aa: CVVDRVVAFF
cdr3_nt: TGTGTTGTGGACAGGGTAGTCGCTTTCTTT

j_call: TRBJ1-1
v_call: TRBV6-6
d_call: .
clone_size: .
cdr3_aa: CASRGQDGTLNTEAFF
cdr3_nt: TGTGCCAGCAGGGGACAAGATGGGACATTGAACACTGAAGCTTTCTTT

j_call: TRBJ1-2
v_call: TRBV9
d_call: TRBD1
clone_size: .
cdr3_aa: CASSEPTKNRGRVGYTF
cdr3_nt: TGTGCCAGCAGCGAACCCACTAAAAACAGGGGGCGGGTTGGCTACACCTTC

j_call: TRBJ1-2
v_call: TRBV19
d_call: .
clone_size: .
cdr3_aa: CASVSRQGYAALNYGYTF
cdr3_nt: TGTGCCAGTGTAAGTCGGCAGGGGTATGCCGCCCTTAACTATGGCTACACCTTC

j_call: TRBJ1-3
v_call: TRBV4-1
d_call: .
clone_size: .
cdr3_aa: CASSQGQSSGNTIYF
cdr3_nt: TGCGCCAGCAGCCAAGGACAGTCCTCTGGAAACACCATATATTTT

j_call: TRBJ2-2
v_call: TRBV5-6
d_call: .
clone_size: .
cdr3_aa: CASSLNARGLTGELFF
cdr3_nt: TGTGCCAGCAGCTTGAACGCGCGGGGCCTGACCGGGGAGCTGTTTTTT

j_call: TRBJ2-1
v_call: TRBV19
d_call: .
clone_size: .
cdr3_aa: CASSIGQSEQFF
cdr3_nt: TGTGCCAGTAGTATCGGTCAATCTGAGCAGTTCTTC

j_call: TRBJ1-4
v_call: TRBV3-1/TRBV3-2
d_call: .
clone_size: .
cdr3_aa: CASSLGGARREKLFF
cdr3_nt: TGTGCCAGCAGCCTCGGAGGGGCGCGAAGGGAAAAACTGTTTTTT

j_call: TRBJ2-1
v_call: TRBV4-3
d_call: TRBD2
clone_size: many
cdr3_aa: CASSQDMSGVPNEQFF
cdr3_nt: TGCGCCAGCAGCCAAGATATGAGCGGGGTCCCCAATGAGCAGTTCTTC

j_call: TRBJ1-1
v_call: TRBV15
d_call: .
clone_size: .
cdr3_aa: CATSRGSATEAFF
cdr3_nt: TGTGCCACCAGCAGAGGGAGTGCCACTGAAGCTTTCTTT

j_call: TRBJ2-5
v_call: TRBV7-7
d_call: TRBD2
clone_size: .
cdr3_aa: CASSLGVSGDSWETQYF
cdr3_nt: TGTGCTAGCAGCTTAGGGGTTAGCGGGGACTCGTGGGAGACCCAGTACTTC

j_call: TRBJ1-1
v_call: TRBV5-6
d_call: .
clone_size: .
cdr3_aa: CASSFRSEAFF
cdr3_nt: TGTGCCAGCAGCTTCCGGTCAGAAGCTTTCTTT

j_call: TRBJ1-1
v_call: TRBV6-4
d_call: .
clone_size: .
cdr3_aa: CASSDSRQSEAFF
cdr3_nt: TGTGCCAGCAGTGACTCTCGACAAAGTGAAGCTTTCTTT

j_call: TRBJ1-6
v_call: TRBV20-1
d_call: TRBD1
clone_size: .
cdr3_aa: CSASPLGTDNSPLHF
cdr3_nt: TGCAGTGCTAGTCCTTTGGGGACAGATAATTCACCCCTCCACTTT

j_call: TRBJ1-1
v_call: TRBV30
d_call: .
clone_size: .
cdr3_aa: CAWSMTSNTEAFF
cdr3_nt: TGTGCCTGGAGCATGACTTCGAACACTGAAGCTTTCTTT

j_call: TRBJ2-3
v_call: TRBV5-1
d_call: .
clone_size: .
cdr3_aa: CASSSGQAFGTSTDTQYF
cdr3_nt: TGCGCCAGCAGCTCCGGACAGGCCTTTGGGACTAGCACAGATACGCAGTATTTT

j_call: TRBJ1-2
v_call: TRBV29-1
d_call: .
clone_size: .
cdr3_aa: CSVEDQGGYGYTF
cdr3_nt: TGCAGCGTTGAAGATCAGGGCGGCTATGGCTACACCTTC

j_call: TRBJ2-5
v_call: TRBV10-2
d_call: TRBD2
clone_size: .
cdr3_aa: CASSLAGIETQYF
cdr3_nt: TGCGCCAGCAGTCTAGCGGGGATAGAGACCCAGTACTTC

j_call: TRBJ2-1
v_call: TRBV4-1
d_call: TRBD1
clone_size: .
cdr3_aa: CASSTSGTGGNEQFF
cdr3_nt: TGCGCCAGCAGCACTTCAGGGACAGGAGGCAATGAGCAGTTCTTC

j_call: TRBJ1-1
v_call: TRBV29-1
d_call: TRBD1
clone_size: .
cdr3_aa: CSVRTGRMNTEAFF
cdr3_nt: TGCAGCGTAAGGACAGGGCGCATGAACACTGAAGCTTTCTTT

j_call: TRBJ1-6
v_call: TRBV6-2/TRBV6-3
d_call: .
clone_size: once
cdr3_aa: CASSTWEYNSPLHF
cdr3_nt: TGTGCCAGCAGTACCTGGGAGTATAATTCACCCCTCCACTTT

j_call: TRBJ2-1
v_call: TRBV11-3
d_call: .
clone_size: .
cdr3_aa: CASSLGGGVHEQFF
cdr3_nt: TGTGCCAGCAGCTTAGGTGGAGGGGTCCATGAGCAGTTCTTC

j_call: TRBJ2-3
v_call: TRBV19
d_call: TRBD2
clone_size: once
cdr3_aa: CASSRRLAGFTDTQYF
cdr3_nt: TGTGCCAGTAGTAGACGACTAGCGGGGTTCACAGATACGCAGTATTTT

j_call: TRBJ1-5
v_call: TRBV18
d_call: .
clone_size: .
cdr3_aa: CASSPQGASNQPQHF
cdr3_nt: TGTGCCAGCTCTCCTCAGGGTGCAAGCAATCAGCCCCAGCATTTT

j_call: TRBJ2-7
v_call: TRBV6-5
d_call: TRBD1
clone_size: .
cdr3_aa: CASSPWTGLYEQYF
cdr3_nt: TGTGCCAGCAGTCCCTGGACAGGACTCTACGAGCAGTACTTC

j_call: TRBJ1-1
v_call: TRBV18
d_call: .
clone_size: .
cdr3_aa: CASSPNFGENTEAFF
cdr3_nt: TGTGCCAGCTCACCAAATTTCGGGGAGAACACTGAAGCTTTCTTT

j_call: TRBJ1-1
v_call: TRBV12-3/TRBV12-4
d_call: .
clone_size: .
cdr3_aa: CASTYGNTEAFF
cdr3_nt: TGTGCCAGCACCTACGGTAACACTGAAGCTTTCTTT

j_call: TRBJ1-2
v_call: TRBV6-2/TRBV6-3
d_call: .
clone_size: .
cdr3_aa: CASSYPANPASYTF
cdr3_nt: TGTGCCAGCAGTTACCCCGCTAATCCCGCTAGCTACACCTTC

j_call: TRBJ2-1
v_call: TRBV19
d_call: .
clone_size: .
cdr3_aa: CASSIRNEQFF
cdr3_nt: TGTGCCAGTAGTATCCGGAATGAGCAGTTCTTC

j_call: TRBJ2-3
v_call: TRBV2
d_call: TRBD2
clone_size: .
cdr3_aa: CASVGGDTDTQYF
cdr3_nt: TGTGCCAGCGTGGGGGGGGACACAGATACGCAGTATTTT

j_call: TRBJ2-1
v_call: TRBV7-9
d_call: .
clone_size: once
cdr3_aa: CASSPELWDSASYNEQFF
cdr3_nt: TGTGCCAGCAGCCCAGAACTCTGGGACTCCGCCTCCTACAATGAGCAGTTCTTC

j_call: TRBJ2-7
v_call: TRBV11-2
d_call: .
clone_size: .
cdr3_aa: CASSPDGDYEQYF
cdr3_nt: TGTGCCAGCAGCCCTGACGGGGACTACGAGCAGTACTTC

j_call: TRBJ1-2
v_call: TRBV6-5
d_call: .
clone_size: .
cdr3_aa: CASSYSGGANYGYTF
cdr3_nt: TGTGCCAGCAGTTACTCAGGAGGAGCTAACTATGGCTACACCTTC

j_call: TRBJ1-1
v_call: TRBV30
d_call: .
clone_size: .
cdr3_aa: CAWSFPGQLNTEAFF
cdr3_nt: TGTGCCTGGTCGTTCCCAGGGCAATTGAACACTGAAGCTTTCTTT

j_call: TRBJ2-7
v_call: TRBV5-6
d_call: .
clone_size: .
cdr3_aa: CASSLGSTSYEQYF
cdr3_nt: TGTGCCAGCAGCTTGGGTAGCACTTCCTACGAGCAGTACTTC

j_call: TRBJ1-1
v_call: TRBV4-1
d_call: .
clone_size: .
cdr3_aa: CASSQDTTRWETEAFF
cdr3_nt: TGCGCCAGCAGCCAAGATACAACCAGGTGGGAGACTGAAGCTTTCTTT

j_call: TRBJ2-5
v_call: TRBV5-5
d_call: .
clone_size: .
cdr3_aa: CASSLLRETQYF
cdr3_nt: TGTGCCAGCAGCTTGCTGAGGGAGACCCAGTACTTC